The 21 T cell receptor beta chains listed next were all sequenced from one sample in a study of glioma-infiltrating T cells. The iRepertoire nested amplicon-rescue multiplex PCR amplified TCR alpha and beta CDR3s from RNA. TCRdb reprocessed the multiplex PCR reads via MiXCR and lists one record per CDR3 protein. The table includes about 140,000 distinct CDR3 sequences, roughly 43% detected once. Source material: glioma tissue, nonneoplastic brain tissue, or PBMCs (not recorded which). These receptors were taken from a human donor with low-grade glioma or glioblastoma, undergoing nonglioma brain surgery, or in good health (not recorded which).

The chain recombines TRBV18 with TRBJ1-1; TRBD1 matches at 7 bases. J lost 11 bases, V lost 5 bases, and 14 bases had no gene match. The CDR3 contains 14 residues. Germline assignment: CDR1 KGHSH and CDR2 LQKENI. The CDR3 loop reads CASSFRDSRSFAFF. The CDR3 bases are TGTGCCAGCTCATTCCGGGACAGTCGTTCGTTTGCTTTCTTT.

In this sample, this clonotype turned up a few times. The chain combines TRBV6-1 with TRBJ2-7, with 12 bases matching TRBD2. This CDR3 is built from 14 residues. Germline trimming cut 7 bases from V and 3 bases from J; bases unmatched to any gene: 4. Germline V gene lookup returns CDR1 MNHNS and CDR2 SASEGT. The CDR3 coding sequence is TGTGCCAGCACCCGACTAGCGGGGGACTACGAGCAGTACTTC. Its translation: CASTRLAGDYEQYF.

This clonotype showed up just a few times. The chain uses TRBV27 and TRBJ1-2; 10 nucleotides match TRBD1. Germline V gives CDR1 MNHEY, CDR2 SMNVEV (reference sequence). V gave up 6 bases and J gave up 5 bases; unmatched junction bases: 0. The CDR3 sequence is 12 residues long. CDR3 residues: CASRGQGYGYTF. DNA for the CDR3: TGTGCCAGCAGGGGACAGGGGTATGGCTACACCTTC.

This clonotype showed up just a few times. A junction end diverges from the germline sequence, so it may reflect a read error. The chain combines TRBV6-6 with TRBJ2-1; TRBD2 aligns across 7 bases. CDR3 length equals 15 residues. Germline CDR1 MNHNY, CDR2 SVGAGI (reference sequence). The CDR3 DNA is TGTGCCAGCAGTTACACCGCGACTAGCTACAATGGGCAGTTCTTC. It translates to CASSYTATSYNGQFF.

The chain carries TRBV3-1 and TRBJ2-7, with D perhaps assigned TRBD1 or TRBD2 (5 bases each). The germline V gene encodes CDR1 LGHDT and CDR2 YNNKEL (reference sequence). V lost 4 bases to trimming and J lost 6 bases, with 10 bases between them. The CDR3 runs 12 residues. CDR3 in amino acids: CASSLGAGEQYF. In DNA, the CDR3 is TGTGCCAGCAGCCTCGGGGCAGGCGAGCAGTACTTC.

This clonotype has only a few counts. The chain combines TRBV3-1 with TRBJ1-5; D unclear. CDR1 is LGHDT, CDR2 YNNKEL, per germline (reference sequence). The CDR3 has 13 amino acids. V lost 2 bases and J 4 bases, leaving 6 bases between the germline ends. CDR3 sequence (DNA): TGTGCCAGCAGCCAATTGACAAATCAGCCCCAGCATTTT. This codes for CASSQLTNQPQHF.

The CDR3: CASSVGLAGVEQFF. The CDR3 bases are TGTGCCAGCAGTGTGGGACTAGCGGGAGTTGAGCAGTTCTTC. The gene calls are TRBV27 and TRBJ2-1; 14 bases are shared with TRBD2. The V segment lost 5 bases and the J segment 9 bases; nucleotides outside the gene matches: 3. Germline V lookup: CDR1 MNHEY, CDR2 SMNVEV (reference sequence). The CDR3 runs 14 residues.

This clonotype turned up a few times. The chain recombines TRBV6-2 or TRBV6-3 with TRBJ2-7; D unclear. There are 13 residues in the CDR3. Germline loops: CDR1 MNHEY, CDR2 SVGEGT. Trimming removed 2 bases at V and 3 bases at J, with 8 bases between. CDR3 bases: TGTGCCAGCAGTTACGGTCAGCACTACGAGCAGTACTTC. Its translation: CASSYGQHYEQYF.

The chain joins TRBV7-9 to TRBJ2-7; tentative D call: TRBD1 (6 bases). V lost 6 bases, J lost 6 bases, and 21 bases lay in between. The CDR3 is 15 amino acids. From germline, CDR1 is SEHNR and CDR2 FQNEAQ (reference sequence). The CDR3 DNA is TGTGCCAGCAGGGGAATTACAGGGAACCCCCTCGAGCAGTACTTC. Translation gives CASRGITGNPLEQYF.

DNA of the CDR3: TGTGCCAGCAGACCCCAACGGGGACTCATGAACACTGAAGCTTTCTTT. It codes for CASRPQRGLMNTEAFF. This chain joins TRBV7-2 and TRBJ1-1; D might be TRBD1 (5 bases). V was pared by 6 bases and J by 0 bases, with 17 bases between. Germline assignment: CDR1 SGHTA and CDR2 FQGNSA. The CDR3 is 16 residues long.

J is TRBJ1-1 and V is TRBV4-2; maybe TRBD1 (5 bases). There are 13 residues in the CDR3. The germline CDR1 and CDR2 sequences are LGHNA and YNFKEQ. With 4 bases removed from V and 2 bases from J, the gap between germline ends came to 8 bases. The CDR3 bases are TGTGCCAGCAGCCGCAGGGTTAACACTGAAGCTTTCTTT. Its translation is CASSRRVNTEAFF.

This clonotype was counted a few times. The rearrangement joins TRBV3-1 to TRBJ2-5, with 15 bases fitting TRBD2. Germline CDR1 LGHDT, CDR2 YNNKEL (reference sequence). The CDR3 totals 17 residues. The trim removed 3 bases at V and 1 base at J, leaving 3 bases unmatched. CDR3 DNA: TGTGCCAGCAGCCACGGACTAGCGGGAGGGGGCCAAGAGACCCAGTACTTC. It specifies CASSHGLAGGGQETQYF.

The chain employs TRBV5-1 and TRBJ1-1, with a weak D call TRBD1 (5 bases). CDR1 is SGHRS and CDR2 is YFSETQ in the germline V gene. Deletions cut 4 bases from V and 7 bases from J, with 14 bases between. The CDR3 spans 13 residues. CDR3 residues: CASSTFTGNEAFF. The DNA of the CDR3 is TGCGCCAGCAGCACGTTTACAGGCAATGAAGCTTTCTTT.

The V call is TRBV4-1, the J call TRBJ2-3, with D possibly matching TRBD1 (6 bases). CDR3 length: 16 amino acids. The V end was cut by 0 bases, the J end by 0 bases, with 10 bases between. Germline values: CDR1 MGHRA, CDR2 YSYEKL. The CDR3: CASSQDQGSSTDTQYF. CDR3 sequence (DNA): TGCGCCAGCAGCCAAGATCAGGGGTCAAGCACAGATACGCAGTATTTT.

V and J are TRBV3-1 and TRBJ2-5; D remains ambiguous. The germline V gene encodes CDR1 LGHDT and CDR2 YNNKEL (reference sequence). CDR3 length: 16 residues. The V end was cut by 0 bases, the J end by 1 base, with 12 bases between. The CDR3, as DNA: TGTGCCAGCAGCCAAGAAGGTAGCAGTGTCCAAGAGACCCAGTACTTC. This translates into CASSQEGSSVQETQYF.

CDR3 DNA: TGTGCCAGCAGTACCGGGACAGCGAACTATGGCTACACCTTC. Amino acid sequence: CASSTGTANYGYTF. This chain joins TRBV12-3 or TRBV12-4 and TRBJ1-2; 7 positions agree with TRBD1. This CDR3 is built from 14 residues. Unmatched junction bases numbered 5, after V lost 5 bases and J lost 2 bases.

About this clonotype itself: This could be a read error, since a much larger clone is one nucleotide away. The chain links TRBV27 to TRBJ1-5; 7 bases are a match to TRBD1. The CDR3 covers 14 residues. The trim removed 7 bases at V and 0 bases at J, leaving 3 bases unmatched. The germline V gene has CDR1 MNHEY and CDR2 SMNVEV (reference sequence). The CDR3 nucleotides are TGTGCCAGCATGGGGACAGTTAGCAATCAGCCCCAGCATTTT. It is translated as CASMGTVSNQPQHF.

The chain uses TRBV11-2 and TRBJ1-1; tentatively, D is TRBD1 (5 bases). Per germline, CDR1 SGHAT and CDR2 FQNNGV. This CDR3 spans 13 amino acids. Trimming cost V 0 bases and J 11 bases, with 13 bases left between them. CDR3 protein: CASSLDGGVRAFF. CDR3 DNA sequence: TGTGCCAGCAGCTTAGATGGGGGAGTCAGGGCTTTCTTT.

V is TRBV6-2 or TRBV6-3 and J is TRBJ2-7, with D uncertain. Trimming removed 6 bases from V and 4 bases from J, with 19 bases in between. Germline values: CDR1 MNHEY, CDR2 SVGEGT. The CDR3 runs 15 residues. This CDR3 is CASRGNGQKIYEQYF. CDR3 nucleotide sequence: TGTGCCAGCAGGGGCAACGGGCAGAAAATTTACGAGCAGTACTTC.

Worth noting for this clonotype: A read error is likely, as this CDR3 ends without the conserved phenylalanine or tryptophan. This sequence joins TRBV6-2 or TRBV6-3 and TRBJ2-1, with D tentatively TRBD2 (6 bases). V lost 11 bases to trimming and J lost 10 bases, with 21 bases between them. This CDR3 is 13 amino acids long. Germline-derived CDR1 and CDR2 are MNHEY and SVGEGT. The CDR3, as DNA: TGTGCCTCGTGGGCTAGCGTTAAGAAAGAGCAGTTCTCC. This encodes CASWASVKKEQFS.

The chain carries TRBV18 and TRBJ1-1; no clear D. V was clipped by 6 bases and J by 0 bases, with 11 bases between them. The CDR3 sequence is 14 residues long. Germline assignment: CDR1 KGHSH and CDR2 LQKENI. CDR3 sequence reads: CASSSAVLNTEAFF. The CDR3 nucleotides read TGTGCCAGCTCCTCTGCAGTTCTGAACACTGAAGCTTTCTTT.